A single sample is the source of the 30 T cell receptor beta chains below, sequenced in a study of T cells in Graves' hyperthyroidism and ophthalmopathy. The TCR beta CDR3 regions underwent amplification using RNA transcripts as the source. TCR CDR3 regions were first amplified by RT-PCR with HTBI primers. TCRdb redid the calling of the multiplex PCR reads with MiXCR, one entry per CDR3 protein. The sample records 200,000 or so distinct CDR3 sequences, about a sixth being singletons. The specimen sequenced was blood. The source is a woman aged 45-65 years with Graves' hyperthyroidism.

This CDR3 reads CSASRVPYEQYF. The DNA for the CDR3 is TGCAGTGCTAGTAGAGTTCCCTACGAGCAGTACTTC. This chain uses TRBV20-1 with TRBJ2-7, with D unclear. This CDR3 is 12 amino acids long. V was cut by 3 bases and J by 2 bases, with 8 bases left in between. CDR1 DFQATT and CDR2 SNEGSKA come from the germline V gene (reference sequence).

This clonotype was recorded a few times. The DNA of the CDR3 is TGTGCCAGCAGCCAGGACCGCGAAAAACTGTTTTTT. It specifies CASSQDREKLFF. This chain links TRBV6-1 with TRBJ1-4; unclear D gene. The CDR3 is 12 amino acids. The germline V gene encodes CDR1 MNHNS and CDR2 SASEGT. V was cut by 6 bases and J by 8 bases, with 10 bases left in between.

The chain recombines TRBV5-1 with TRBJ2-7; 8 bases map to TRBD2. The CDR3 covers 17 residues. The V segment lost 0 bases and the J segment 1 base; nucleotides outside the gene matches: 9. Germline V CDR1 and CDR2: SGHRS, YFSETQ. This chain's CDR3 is CASSLAAGGIGSYEQYF. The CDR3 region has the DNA TGCGCCAGCAGCTTGGCCGCGGGGGGCATCGGGTCCTACGAGCAGTACTTC.

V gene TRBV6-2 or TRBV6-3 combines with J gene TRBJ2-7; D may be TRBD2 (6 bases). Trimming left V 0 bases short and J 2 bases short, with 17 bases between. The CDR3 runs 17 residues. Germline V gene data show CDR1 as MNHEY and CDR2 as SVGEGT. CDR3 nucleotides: TGTGCCAGCAGTTACTCGGTAAGCGGCGGGACCACCTACGAGCAGTACTTC. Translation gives CASSYSVSGGTTYEQYF.

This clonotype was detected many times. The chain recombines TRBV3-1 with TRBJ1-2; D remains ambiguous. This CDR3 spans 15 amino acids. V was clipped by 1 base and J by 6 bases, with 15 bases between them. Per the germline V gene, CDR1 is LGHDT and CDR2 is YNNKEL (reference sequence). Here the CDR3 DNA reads TGTGCCAGCAGCCAAGGCGACCCCCCAAAGGATGGCTACACCTTC. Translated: CASSQGDPPKDGYTF.

The CDR3 DNA reads as TGTGCCAGCACCCGGAGTCCGGGGATCACCACCGGGGAGCTGTTTTTT. Translation: CASTRSPGITTGELFF. V gene TRBV6-1 combines with J gene TRBJ2-2, with D possibly matching TRBD2 (5 bases). The CDR3 is made up of 16 amino acids. Trimming removed 7 bases at V and 4 bases at J, with 19 bases between. Germline CDR1 reads MNHNS; CDR2 reads SASEGT.

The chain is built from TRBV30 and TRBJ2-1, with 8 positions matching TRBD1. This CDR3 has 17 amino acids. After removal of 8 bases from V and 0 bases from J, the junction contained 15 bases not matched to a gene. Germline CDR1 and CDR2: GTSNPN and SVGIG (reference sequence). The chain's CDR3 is CARNRGSLTSSYNEQFF. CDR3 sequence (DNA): TGTGCCAGAAACAGGGGGAGCCTGACCAGCTCCTACAATGAGCAGTTCTTC.

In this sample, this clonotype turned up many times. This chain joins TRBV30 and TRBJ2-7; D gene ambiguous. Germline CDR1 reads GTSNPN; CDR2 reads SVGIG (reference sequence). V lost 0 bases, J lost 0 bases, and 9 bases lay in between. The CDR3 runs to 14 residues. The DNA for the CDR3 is TGTGCCTGGAGTGTACGTCTCAGCTCCTACGAGCAGTACTTC. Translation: CAWSVRLSSYEQYF.

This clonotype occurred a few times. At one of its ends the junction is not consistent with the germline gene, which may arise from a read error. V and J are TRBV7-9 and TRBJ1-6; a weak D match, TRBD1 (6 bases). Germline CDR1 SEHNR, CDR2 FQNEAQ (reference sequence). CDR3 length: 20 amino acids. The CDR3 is CASSLGPRDTRSSYNSPLHF. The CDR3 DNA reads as TGTGCCAGCAGCTTAGGTCCTCGGGACACCCGGAGCTCCTATAACTCACCCCTCCACTTT. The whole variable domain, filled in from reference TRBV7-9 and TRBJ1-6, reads DTGVSQNPRHKITKRGQNVTFRCDPISEHNRLYWYRQTLGQGPEFLTYFQNEAQLEKSRLLSDRFSAERPKGSFSTLEIQRTEQGDSAMYLCASSLGPRDTRSSYNSPLHFGNGTRLTVT.

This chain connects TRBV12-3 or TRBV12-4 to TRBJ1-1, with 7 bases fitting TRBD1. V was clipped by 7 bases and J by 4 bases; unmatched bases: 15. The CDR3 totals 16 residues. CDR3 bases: TGTGCCAGCACCCCGTTAGGGAACAGGGGCGGCACTGAAGCTTTCTTT. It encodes CASTPLGNRGGTEAFF.

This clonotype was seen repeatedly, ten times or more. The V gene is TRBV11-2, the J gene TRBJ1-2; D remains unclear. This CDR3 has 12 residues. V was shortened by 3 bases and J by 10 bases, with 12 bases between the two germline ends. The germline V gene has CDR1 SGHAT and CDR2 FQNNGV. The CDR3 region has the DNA TGTGCCAGCAGCTTTTATTCCCGGGACTACACCTTC. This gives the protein CASSFYSRDYTF. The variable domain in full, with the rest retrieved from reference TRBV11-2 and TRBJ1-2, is EAGVAQSPRYKIIEKRQSVAFWCNPISGHATLYWYQQILGQGPKLLIQFQNNGVVDDSQLPKDRFSAERLKGVDSTLKIQPAKLEDSAVYLCASSFYSRDYTFGSGTRLTVV.

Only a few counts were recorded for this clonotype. The chain's CDR3 is CSARDLGLAGPRRHEQFF. As DNA, the CDR3 is TGCAGTGCTAGAGATCTGGGACTAGCGGGTCCCCGCCGGCATGAGCAGTTCTTC. The V gene is TRBV20-1, the J gene TRBJ2-1; the match to TRBD2 covers 12 bases. The CDR3 totals 18 residues. Germline V lookup: CDR1 DFQATT, CDR2 SNEGSKA (reference sequence). Germline trimming cut 0 bases from V and 8 bases from J; bases unmatched to any gene: 14.

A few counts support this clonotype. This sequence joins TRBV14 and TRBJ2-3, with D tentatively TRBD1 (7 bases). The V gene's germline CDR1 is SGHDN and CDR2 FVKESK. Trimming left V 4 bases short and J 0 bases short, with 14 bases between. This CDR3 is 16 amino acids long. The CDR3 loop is CASSRLQGTSTDTQYF. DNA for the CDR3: TGTGCCAGCAGCCGGCTACAGGGGACTAGCACAGATACGCAGTATTTT.

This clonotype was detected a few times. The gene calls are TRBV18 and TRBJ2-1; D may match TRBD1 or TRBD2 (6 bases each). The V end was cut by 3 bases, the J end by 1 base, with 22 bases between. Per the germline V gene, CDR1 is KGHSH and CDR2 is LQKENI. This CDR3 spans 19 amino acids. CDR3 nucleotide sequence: TGTGCCAGCTCACCGGACAGAGCGGGCGGGATTGGGTCCTACAATGAGCAGTTCTTC. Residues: CASSPDRAGGIGSYNEQFF.

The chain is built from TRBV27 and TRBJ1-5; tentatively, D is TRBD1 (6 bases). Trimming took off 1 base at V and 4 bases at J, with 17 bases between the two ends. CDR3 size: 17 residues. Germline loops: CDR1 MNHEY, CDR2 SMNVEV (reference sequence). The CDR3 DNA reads TGTGCCAGCAGTTTATTGTTAGGGGGTCCGGGGAATCAGCCCCAGCATTTT. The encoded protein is CASSLLLGGPGNQPQHF.

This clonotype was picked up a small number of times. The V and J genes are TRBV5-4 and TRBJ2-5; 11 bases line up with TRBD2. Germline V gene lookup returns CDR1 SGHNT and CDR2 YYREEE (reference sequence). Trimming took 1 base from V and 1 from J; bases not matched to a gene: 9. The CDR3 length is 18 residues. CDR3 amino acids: CASSLTSGRWGFQETQYF. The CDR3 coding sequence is TGTGCCAGCAGCTTGACTAGCGGGAGATGGGGGTTCCAAGAGACCCAGTACTTC.

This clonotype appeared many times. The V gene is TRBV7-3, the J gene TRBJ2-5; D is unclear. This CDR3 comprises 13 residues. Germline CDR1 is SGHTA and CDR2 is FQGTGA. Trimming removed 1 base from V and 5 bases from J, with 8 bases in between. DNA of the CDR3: TGTGCCAGCAGCTTAAGTTTGTCGGAGACCCAGTACTTC. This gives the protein CASSLSLSETQYF.

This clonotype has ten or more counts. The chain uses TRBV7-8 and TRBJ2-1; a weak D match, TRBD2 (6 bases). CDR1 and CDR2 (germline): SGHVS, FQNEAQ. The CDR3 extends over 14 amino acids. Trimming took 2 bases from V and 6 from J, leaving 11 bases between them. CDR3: CASSLRLARNEQFF. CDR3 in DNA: TGTGCCAGCAGCTTAAGGCTAGCGCGCAATGAGCAGTTCTTC.

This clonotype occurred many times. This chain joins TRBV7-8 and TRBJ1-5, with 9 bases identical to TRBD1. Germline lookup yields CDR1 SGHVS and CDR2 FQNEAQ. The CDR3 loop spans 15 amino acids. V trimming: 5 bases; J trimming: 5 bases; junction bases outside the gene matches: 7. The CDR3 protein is CASSAGQGNHQPQHF. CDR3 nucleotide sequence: TGTGCCAGCAGCGCGGGACAGGGTAATCATCAGCCCCAGCATTTT.

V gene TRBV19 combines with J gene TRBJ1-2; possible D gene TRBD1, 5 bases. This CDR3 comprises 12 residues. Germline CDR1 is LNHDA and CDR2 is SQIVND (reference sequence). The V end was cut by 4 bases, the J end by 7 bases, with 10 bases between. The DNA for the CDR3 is TGTGCCAGTAGTACCAGGGATGGTGGCTACACCTTC. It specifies CASSTRDGGYTF.

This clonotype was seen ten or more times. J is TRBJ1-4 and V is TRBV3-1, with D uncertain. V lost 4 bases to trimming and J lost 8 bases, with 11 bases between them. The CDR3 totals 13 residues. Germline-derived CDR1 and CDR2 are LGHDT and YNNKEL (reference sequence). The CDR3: CASSLGVEEKLFF. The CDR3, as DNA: TGTGCCAGCAGCCTCGGGGTGGAAGAAAAACTGTTTTTT.

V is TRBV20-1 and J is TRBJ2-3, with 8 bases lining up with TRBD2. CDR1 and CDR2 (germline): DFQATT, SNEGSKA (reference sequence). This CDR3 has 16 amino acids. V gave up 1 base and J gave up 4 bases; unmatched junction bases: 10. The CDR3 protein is CSARAYSAGVADTQYF. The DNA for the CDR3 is TGCAGTGCTAGAGCTTACTCAGCGGGAGTGGCAGATACGCAGTATTTT.

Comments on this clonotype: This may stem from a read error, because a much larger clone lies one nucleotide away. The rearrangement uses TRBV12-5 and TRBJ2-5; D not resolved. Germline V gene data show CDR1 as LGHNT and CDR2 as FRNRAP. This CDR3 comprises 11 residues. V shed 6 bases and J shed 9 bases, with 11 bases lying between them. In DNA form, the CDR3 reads TGTGCTAGTGGAACCCAGACGGCCCAGTACTTC. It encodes CASGTQTAQYF.

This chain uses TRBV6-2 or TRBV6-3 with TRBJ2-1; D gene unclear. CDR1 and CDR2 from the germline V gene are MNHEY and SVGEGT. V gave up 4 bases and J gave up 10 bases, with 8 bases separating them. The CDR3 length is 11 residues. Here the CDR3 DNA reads TGTGCCAGCAGTTCTGGATACGAGCAGTTCTTC. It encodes CASSSGYEQFF.

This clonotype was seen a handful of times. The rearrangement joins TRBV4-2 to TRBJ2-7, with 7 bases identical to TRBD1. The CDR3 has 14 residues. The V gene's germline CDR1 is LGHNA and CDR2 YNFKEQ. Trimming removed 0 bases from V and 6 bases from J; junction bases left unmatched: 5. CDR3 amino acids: CASSQDTGALEQYF. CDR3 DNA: TGTGCCAGCAGCCAAGATACAGGGGCCCTCGAGCAGTACTTC.

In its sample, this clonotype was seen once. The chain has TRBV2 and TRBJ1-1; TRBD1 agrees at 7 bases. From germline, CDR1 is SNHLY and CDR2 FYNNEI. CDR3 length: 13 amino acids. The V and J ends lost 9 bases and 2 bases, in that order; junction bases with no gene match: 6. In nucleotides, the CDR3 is TGTGCCAGTACCGGACAGGACAACACTGAAGCTTTCTTT. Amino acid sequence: CASTGQDNTEAFF.

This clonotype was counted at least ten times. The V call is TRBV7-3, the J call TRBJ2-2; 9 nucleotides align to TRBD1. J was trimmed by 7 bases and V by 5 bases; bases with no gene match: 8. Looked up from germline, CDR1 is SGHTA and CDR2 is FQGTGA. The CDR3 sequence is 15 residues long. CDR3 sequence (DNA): TGTGCCAGCAGCCCGTACAGGGGGCTTGGCGGGGAGCTGTTTTTT. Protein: CASSPYRGLGGELFF. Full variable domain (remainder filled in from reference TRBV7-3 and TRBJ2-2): GAGVSQTPSNKVTEKGKYVELRCDPISGHTALYWYRQSLGQGPEFLIYFQGTGAADDSGLPNDRFFAVRPEGSVSTLKIQRTERGDSAVYLCASSPYRGLGGELFFGEGSRLTVL.

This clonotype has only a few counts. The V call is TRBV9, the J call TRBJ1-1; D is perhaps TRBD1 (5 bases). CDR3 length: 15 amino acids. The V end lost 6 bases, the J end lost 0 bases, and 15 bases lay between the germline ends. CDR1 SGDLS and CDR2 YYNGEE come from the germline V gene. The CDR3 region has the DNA TGTGCCAGCACCCCCGGGGCAGGAGTGAACACTGAAGCTTTCTTT. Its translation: CASTPGAGVNTEAFF.

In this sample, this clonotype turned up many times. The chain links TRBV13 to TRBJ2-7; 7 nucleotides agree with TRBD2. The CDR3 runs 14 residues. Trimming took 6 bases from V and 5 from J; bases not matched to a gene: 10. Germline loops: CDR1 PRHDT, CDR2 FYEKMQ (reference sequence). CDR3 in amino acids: CASRLRREPHEQYF. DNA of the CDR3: TGTGCCAGCAGACTTCGGCGGGAGCCCCACGAGCAGTACTTC.

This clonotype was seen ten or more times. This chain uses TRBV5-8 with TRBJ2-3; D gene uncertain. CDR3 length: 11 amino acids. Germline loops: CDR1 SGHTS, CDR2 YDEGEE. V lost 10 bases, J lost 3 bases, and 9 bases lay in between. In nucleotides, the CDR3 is TGTGCCGCTGGAAAAACAGATACGCAGTATTTT. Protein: CAAGKTDTQYF.